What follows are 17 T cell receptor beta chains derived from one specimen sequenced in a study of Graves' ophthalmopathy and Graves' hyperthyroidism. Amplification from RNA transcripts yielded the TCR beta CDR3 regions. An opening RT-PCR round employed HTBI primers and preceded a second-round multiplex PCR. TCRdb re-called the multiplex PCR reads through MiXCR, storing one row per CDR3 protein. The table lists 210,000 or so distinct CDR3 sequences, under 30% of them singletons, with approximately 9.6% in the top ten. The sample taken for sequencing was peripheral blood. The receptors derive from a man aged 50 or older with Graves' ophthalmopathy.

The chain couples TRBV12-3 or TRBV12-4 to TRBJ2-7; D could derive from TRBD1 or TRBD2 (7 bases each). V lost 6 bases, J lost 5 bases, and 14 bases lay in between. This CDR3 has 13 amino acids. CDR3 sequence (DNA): TGTGCCAGCAGGGGAGGGGGCAAAAACGAGCAGTACTTC. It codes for CASRGGGKNEQYF.

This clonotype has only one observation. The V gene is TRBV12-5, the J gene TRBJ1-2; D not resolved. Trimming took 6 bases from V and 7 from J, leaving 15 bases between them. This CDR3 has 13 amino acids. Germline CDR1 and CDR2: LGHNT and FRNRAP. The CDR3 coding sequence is TGTGCTAGTGGCCCGGACGGGGATATTGGCTACACCTTC. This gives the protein CASGPDGDIGYTF.

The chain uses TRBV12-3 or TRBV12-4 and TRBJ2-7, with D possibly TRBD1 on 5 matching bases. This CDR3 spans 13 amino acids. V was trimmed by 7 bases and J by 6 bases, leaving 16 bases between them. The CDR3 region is CASNFGQPVEQYF. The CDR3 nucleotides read TGTGCCAGCAATTTCGGACAACCGGTCGAGCAGTACTTC.

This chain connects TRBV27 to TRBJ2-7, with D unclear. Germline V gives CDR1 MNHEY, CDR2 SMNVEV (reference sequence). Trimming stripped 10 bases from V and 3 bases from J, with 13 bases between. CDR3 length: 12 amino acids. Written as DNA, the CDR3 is TGTGCCACAACTCAGGCGTTCTACGAGCAGTACTTC. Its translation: CATTQAFYEQYF.

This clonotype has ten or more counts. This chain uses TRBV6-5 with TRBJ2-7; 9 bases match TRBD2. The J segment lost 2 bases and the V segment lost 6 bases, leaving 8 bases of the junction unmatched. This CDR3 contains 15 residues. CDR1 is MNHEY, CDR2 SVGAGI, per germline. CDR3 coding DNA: TGTGCCAGCAGCGCGCCGACTAGCGGTACCTACGAGCAGTACTTC. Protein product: CASSAPTSGTYEQYF.

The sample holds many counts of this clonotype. The CDR3 spells CASSLRDRYQETQYF. As DNA, the CDR3 is TGTGCCAGCAGTTTAAGGGACAGGTACCAAGAGACCCAGTACTTC. V is TRBV28 and J is TRBJ2-5; 8 positions agree with TRBD1. CDR1 and CDR2 (germline): MDHEN, SYDVKM. V lost 2 bases and J lost 0; bases outside the gene matches: 2. This CDR3 has 15 residues.

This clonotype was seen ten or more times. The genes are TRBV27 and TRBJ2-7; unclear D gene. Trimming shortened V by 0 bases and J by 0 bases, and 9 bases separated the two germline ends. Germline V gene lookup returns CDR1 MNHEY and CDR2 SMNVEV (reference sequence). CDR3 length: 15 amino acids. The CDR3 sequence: CASSLSKHLSYEQYF. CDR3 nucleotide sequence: TGTGCCAGCAGTTTATCGAAACACCTCTCCTACGAGCAGTACTTC.

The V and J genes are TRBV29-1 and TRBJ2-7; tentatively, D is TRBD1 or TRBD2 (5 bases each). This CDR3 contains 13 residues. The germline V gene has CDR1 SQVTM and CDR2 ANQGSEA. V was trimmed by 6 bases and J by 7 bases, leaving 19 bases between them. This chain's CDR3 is CSVTGTSPREQYF. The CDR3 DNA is TGCAGCGTCACCGGGACCTCCCCCCGGGAGCAGTACTTC.

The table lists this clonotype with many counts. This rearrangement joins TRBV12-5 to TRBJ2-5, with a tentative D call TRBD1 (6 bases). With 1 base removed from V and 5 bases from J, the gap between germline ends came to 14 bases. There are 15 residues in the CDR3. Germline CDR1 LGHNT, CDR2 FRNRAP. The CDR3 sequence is CASGLDTGLRETQYF. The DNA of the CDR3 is TGTGCTAGTGGTTTGGATACAGGGCTTCGGGAGACCCAGTACTTC. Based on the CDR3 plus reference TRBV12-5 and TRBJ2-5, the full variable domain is DARVTQTPRHKVTEMGQEVTMRCQPILGHNTVFWYRQTMMQGLELLAYFRNRAPLDDSGMPKDRFSAEMPDATLATLKIQPSEPRDSAVYFCASGLDTGLRETQYFGPGTRLLVL.

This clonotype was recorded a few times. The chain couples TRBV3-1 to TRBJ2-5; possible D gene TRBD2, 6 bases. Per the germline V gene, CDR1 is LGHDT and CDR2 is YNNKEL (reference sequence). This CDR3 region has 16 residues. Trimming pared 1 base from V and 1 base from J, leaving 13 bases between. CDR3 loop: CASSQGGGTVQETQYF. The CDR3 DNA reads TGTGCCAGCAGCCAAGGAGGTGGGACTGTCCAAGAGACCCAGTACTTC.

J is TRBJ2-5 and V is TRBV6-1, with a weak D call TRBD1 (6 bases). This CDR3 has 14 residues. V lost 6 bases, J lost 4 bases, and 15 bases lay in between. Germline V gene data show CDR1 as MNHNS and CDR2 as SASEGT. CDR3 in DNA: TGTGCCAGCAGGGCCCATGGGGGCAGAGAGACCCAGTACTTC. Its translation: CASRAHGGRETQYF.

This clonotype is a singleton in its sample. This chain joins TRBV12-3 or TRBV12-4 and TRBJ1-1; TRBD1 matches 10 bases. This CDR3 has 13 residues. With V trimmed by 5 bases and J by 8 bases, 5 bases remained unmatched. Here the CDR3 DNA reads TGTGCCAGCAGTCTACGACAGGGGGCCGAAGCTTTCTTT. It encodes CASSLRQGAEAFF.

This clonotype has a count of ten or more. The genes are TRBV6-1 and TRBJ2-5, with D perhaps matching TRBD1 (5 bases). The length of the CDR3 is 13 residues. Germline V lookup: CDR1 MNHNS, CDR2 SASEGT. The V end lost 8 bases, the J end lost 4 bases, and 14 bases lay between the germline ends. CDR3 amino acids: CASGRVVGETQYF. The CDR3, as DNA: TGTGCCAGCGGCAGGGTGGTCGGAGAGACCCAGTACTTC.

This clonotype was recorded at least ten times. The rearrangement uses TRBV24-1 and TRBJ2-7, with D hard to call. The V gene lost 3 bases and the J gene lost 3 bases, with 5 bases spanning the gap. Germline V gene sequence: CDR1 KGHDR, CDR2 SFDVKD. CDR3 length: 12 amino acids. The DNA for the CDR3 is TGTGCCACCAGTGATACCGACTACGAGCAGTACTTC. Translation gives CATSDTDYEQYF.

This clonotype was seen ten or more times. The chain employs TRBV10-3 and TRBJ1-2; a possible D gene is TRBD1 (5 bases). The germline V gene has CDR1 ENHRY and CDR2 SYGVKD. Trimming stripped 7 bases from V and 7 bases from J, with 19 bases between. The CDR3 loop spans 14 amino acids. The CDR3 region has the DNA TGTGCCATCAAGGGGACGGTAAATATTACTGGCTACACCTTC. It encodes CAIKGTVNITGYTF.

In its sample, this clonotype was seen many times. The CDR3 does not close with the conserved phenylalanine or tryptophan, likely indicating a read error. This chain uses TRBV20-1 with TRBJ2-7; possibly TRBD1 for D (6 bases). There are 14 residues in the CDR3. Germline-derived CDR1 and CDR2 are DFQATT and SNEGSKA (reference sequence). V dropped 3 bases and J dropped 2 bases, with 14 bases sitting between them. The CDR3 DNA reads TGCAGTGCTAGGCAATCCGGGACAACCTACGAGCAGTACTCC. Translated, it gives CSARQSGTTYEQYS.

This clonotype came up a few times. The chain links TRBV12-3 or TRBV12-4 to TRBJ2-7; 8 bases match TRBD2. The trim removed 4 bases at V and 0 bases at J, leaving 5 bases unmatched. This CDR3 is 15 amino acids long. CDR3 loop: CASSSGLVISYEQYF. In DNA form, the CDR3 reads TGTGCCAGCAGTTCGGGACTAGTGATCTCCTACGAGCAGTACTTC.